These 25 T cell receptor beta chains were all obtained from the same sample, sequenced in a study of cytomegalovirus exposure and HLA in healthy donors. 13 Jbeta primers and 60 Vbeta primers were used for the PCR. Data came from immunoSEQ multiplex PCR; TCRdb stores just in-frame clones and leaves some out. This table has under 200,000 clones, around 83% appearing once. What was sequenced was PBMCs. These receptors all come from a woman younger than 35 in good health and CMV-seronegative.

The V gene is TRBV6-1, the J gene TRBJ2-3, with D possibly being TRBD2 (5 bases). There are 13 residues in the CDR3. V was pared by 4 bases and J by 3 bases, with 8 bases between. CDR1 is MNHNS and CDR2 is SASEGT in the germline V gene. CDR3 DNA sequence: TGTGCCAGCAGTGTGGACTGGACAGATACGCAGTATTTT. Translating it yields CASSVDWTDTQYF.

The chain couples TRBV7-9 to TRBJ2-3, with D perhaps matching TRBD2 (6 bases). This CDR3 comprises 17 residues. Per the germline V gene, CDR1 is SEHNR and CDR2 is FQNEAQ (reference sequence). Trimming stripped 7 bases from V and 2 bases from J, with 22 bases between. The CDR3 bases are TGTGCCAGCATCAAAGAGGGATATAGCGGCCACACAGATACGCAGTATTTT. It translates to CASIKEGYSGHTDTQYF.

The chain carries TRBV11-2 and TRBJ2-5; D possibly corresponds to TRBD2 (7 bases). This CDR3 spans 16 amino acids. Between the trimmed V and J ends, which lost 4 bases and 4 bases, there was a span of 19 bases. The V gene's germline CDR1 is SGHAT and CDR2 FQNNGV. CDR3 DNA sequence: TGTGCCAGCAGCTCCCGGGGGGCTCCCAGGGGAGAGACCCAGTACTTC. This encodes CASSSRGAPRGETQYF.

The chain's CDR3 is CASSLNSPSSYNEQFF. The DNA of the CDR3 is TGTGCCAGCAGCTTAAACAGTCCGAGCTCCTACAATGAGCAGTTCTTC. V and J are TRBV7-3 and TRBJ2-1, with D unresolved. Germline-derived CDR1 and CDR2 are SGHTA and FQGTGA. The CDR3 is 16 amino acids. V was clipped by 1 base and J by 0 bases, with 10 bases between them.

The chain recombines TRBV2 with TRBJ1-5; D uncertain. This CDR3 region has 14 residues. Germline V gene data show CDR1 as SNHLY and CDR2 as FYNNEI. V was clipped by 2 bases and J by 0 bases, with 5 bases between them. CDR3 bases: TGTGCCAGCAGTGAACTTAGTAGCAATCAGCCCCAGCATTTT. It codes for CASSELSSNQPQHF.

This clone was found a few times. V usage is TRBV4-1 and J usage is TRBJ1-5; D is perhaps TRBD1 (6 bases). CDR1 and CDR2 (germline): MGHRA, YSYEKL. The CDR3 totals 15 residues. V dropped 0 bases and J dropped 3 bases, with 9 bases sitting between them. CDR3 sequence: CASSQDPGDNQPQHF. The CDR3 nucleotides read TGCGCCAGCAGCCAAGATCCAGGGGACAATCAGCCCCAGCATTTT.

The chain carries TRBV11-3 and TRBJ1-1, with 10 positions matching TRBD1. CDR3 length: 17 amino acids. Germline V gene lookup returns CDR1 SGHNT and CDR2 YENEEA. V gave up 5 bases and J gave up 6 bases; unmatched junction bases: 15. The chain's CDR3 is CASSVPGTGEGLAEAFF. Here the CDR3 DNA reads TGTGCCAGCAGCGTCCCCGGGACAGGGGAGGGGCTCGCTGAAGCTTTCTTT.

CDR3 coding DNA: TGTGCCAGCAGTACCCGGGGATACCGGACCTACGAGCAGTACTTC. It codes for CASSTRGYRTYEQYF. The genes are TRBV27 and TRBJ2-5; a possible D gene is TRBD2 (5 bases). The end of the DNA is better explained by TRBJ2-7, so the J call may be wrong. This CDR3 is built from 15 residues. CDR1 is MNHEY and CDR2 is SMNVEV in the germline V gene (reference sequence).

The chain couples TRBV7-9 to TRBJ2-1; 10 nucleotides agree with TRBD2. The CDR3 spans 19 residues. V shed 1 base and J 0 bases; nucleotides not matched to a gene: 9. Per the germline V gene, CDR1 is SEHNR and CDR2 is FQNEAQ (reference sequence). The CDR3 here is CASSLGTYERGGSYNEQFF. The CDR3 nucleotides are TGTGCCAGCAGCTTAGGGACCTATGAGCGGGGGGGCTCCTACAATGAGCAGTTCTTC.

This clone was picked up a small number of times. The rearrangement joins TRBV2 to TRBJ1-1; TRBD1 agrees at 7 bases. The CDR3 covers 14 residues. Trimming took 6 bases from V and 1 from J; bases not matched to a gene: 5. Germline V lookup: CDR1 SNHLY, CDR2 FYNNEI. CDR3 residues: CASRETGQNTEAFF. The CDR3 region has the DNA TGTGCCAGCAGAGAGACAGGGCAGAACACTGAAGCTTTCTTT.

This sequence joins TRBV27 and TRBJ1-2; no clear D gene. V lost 5 bases, J lost 4 bases, and 17 bases lay in between. CDR3 length equals 15 residues. Germline CDR1 is MNHEY and CDR2 is SMNVEV (reference sequence). DNA for the CDR3: TGTGCCAGCAGTCCCAGTCTCCCGGGGTTCTATGGCTACACCTTC. Its protein is CASSPSLPGFYGYTF.

This clone has more than one count but fewer than ten. The V and J genes are TRBV19 and TRBJ2-7; D is possibly TRBD1 (5 bases). V lost 6 bases to trimming and J lost 3 bases, with 18 bases between them. CDR1 is LNHDA, CDR2 SQIVND, per germline (reference sequence). The CDR3 sequence is 15 residues long. CDR3 DNA: TGTGCCAGTAGAAAACAGGAAATCCCCCACTACGAGCAGTACTTC. Translating gives CASRKQEIPHYEQYF.

This clone has a single count. The genes are TRBV28 and TRBJ1-4; D is uncertain. Between the trimmed V and J ends, which lost 7 bases and 7 bases, there was a span of 13 bases. Germline CDR1 is MDHEN and CDR2 is SYDVKM. This CDR3 has 13 residues. The CDR3 nucleotides read TGTGCCAGCAACTTGGGAGGGAGTGAAAAACTGTTTTTT. Protein: CASNLGGSEKLFF. The whole variable domain, remainder taken from reference TRBV28 and TRBJ1-4, is DVKVTQSSRYLVKRTGEKVFLECVQDMDHENMFWYRQDPGLGLRLIYFSYDVKMKEKGDIPEGYSVSREKKERFSLILESASTNQTSMYLCASNLGGSEKLFFGSGTQLSVL.

This rearrangement joins TRBV7-6 to TRBJ2-7; D is ambiguous. This CDR3 has 13 amino acids. V was shortened by 5 bases and J by 5 bases, with 13 bases between the two germline ends. The germline V gene encodes CDR1 SGHVS and CDR2 FNYEAQ. CDR3 amino acids: CASSPETFHEQYF. DNA of the CDR3: TGTGCCAGCAGCCCAGAGACATTCCACGAGCAGTACTTC. Filled out from reference TRBV7-6 and TRBJ2-7, the complete variable domain reads GAGVSQSPRYKVTKRGQDVALRCDPISGHVSLYWYRQALGQGPEFLTYFNYEAQQDKSGLPNDRFSAERPEGSISTLTIQRTEQRDSAMYRCASSPETFHEQYFGPGTRLTVT.

The chain is built from TRBV27 and TRBJ2-3; TRBD2 is a possible D gene (5 bases). Germline V CDR1 and CDR2: MNHEY, SMNVEV (reference sequence). Trimming took off 0 bases at V and 6 bases at J, with 10 bases between the two ends. The CDR3 consists of 14 residues. The CDR3 loop reads CASSLSGSADTQYF. The DNA of the CDR3 is TGTGCCAGCAGTTTATCGGGGAGTGCGGATACGCAGTATTTT.

This clone has more than one count but fewer than ten. The V call is TRBV13, the J call TRBJ1-2; no firm D call. CDR3 length: 13 amino acids. Trimming removed 0 bases at V and 2 bases at J, with 4 bases between. Germline lookup yields CDR1 PRHDT and CDR2 FYEKMQ (reference sequence). For the CDR3, the DNA is TGTGCCAGCAGCTTAGGACGGAACTATGGCTACACCTTC. Amino acid sequence: CASSLGRNYGYTF.

V gene TRBV14 combines with J gene TRBJ1-6; 8 bases are shared with TRBD1. The CDR3 extends over 17 amino acids. Trimming removed 4 bases from V and 8 bases from J; junction bases left unmatched: 13. Per germline, CDR1 SGHDN and CDR2 FVKESK. CDR3 loop: CASSRAFSRGLDSPLHF. In DNA, the CDR3 is TGTGCCAGCAGCCGGGCCTTTTCCAGGGGGCTTGATTCACCCCTCCACTTT.

The V gene is TRBV30, the J gene TRBJ1-4, with unresolved D. Trimming removed 1 base from V and 3 bases from J, with 12 bases in between. This CDR3 contains 15 residues. Per the germline V gene, CDR1 is GTSNPN and CDR2 is SVGIG (reference sequence). The CDR3 DNA is TGTGCCTGGAGTGAAAACGGGTTGGCTAATGAAAAACTGTTTTTT. Amino acid sequence: CAWSENGLANEKLFF.

The gene calls are TRBV29-1 and TRBJ1-1; the match to TRBD1 covers 8 bases. Germline CDR1 and CDR2: SQVTM and ANQGSEA. This CDR3 has 12 residues. Trimming at V came to 6 bases and at J to 5 bases, leaving 5 bases not matched to a gene. CDR3: CSVDRGGTEAFF. For the CDR3, the DNA is TGCAGCGTCGACAGGGGTGGAACTGAAGCTTTCTTT.

This chain joins TRBV27 and TRBJ1-1, with TRBD1 as a possible D gene (6 bases). The CDR3 is made up of 16 amino acids. The ends were cut back, 0 bases at V and 11 bases at J, with 22 bases in the middle. Germline CDR1 is MNHEY and CDR2 is SMNVEV (reference sequence). CDR3 nucleotide sequence: TGTGCCAGCAGTTTATCGGGGGTGGGTCCAGGGGCATCCGCTTTCTTT. Encoded protein: CASSLSGVGPGASAFF.

V usage is TRBV11-2 and J usage is TRBJ2-2, with TRBD2 identical over 14 bases. This CDR3 has 18 amino acids. V trimming: 5 bases; J trimming: 8 bases; junction bases outside the gene matches: 13. Germline V gene sequence: CDR1 SGHAT, CDR2 FQNNGV. CDR3 sequence: CASSLTGTSGRRFGELFF. The CDR3 region has the DNA TGTGCCAGCAGCCTTACCGGGACTAGCGGGAGACGGTTTGGGGAGCTGTTTTTT.

The chain has TRBV14 and TRBJ2-7; D uncertain. Trimming left V 4 bases short and J 6 bases short, with 13 bases between. The germline CDR1 and CDR2 sequences are SGHDN and FVKESK. The CDR3 loop spans 13 amino acids. The DNA for the CDR3 is TGTGCCAGCAGCCTCGGCTATAGCCGCGAGCAGTACTTC. Its protein is CASSLGYSREQYF.

CDR3 in amino acids: CASSLAGLDTITDTQYF. DNA for the CDR3: TGTGCCAGCAGCTTAGCGGGACTCGACACTATAACAGATACGCAGTATTTT. The chain is built from TRBV11-1 and TRBJ2-3; a weak D match, TRBD2 (6 bases). Germline loops: CDR1 SGHAT, CDR2 FQDESV (reference sequence). This CDR3 contains 17 residues. V was shortened by 0 bases and J by 3 bases, with 16 bases between the two germline ends.

The chain has TRBV6-1 and TRBJ1-1, with D tentatively TRBD1 (6 bases). This CDR3 is built from 14 residues. Per germline, CDR1 MNHNS and CDR2 SASEGT. V was pared by 6 bases and J by 4 bases, with 15 bases between. The DNA for the CDR3 is TGTGCCAGCAGCTACAGGGACCTTGGCACTGAAGCTTTCTTT. It yields the protein CASSYRDLGTEAFF.

The sample holds one count of this clone. This rearrangement joins TRBV18 to TRBJ2-1; D is uncertain. The germline CDR1 and CDR2 sequences are KGHSH and LQKENI. The V gene lost 4 bases and the J gene lost 0 bases, with 13 bases spanning the gap. The CDR3 has 16 amino acids. In nucleotides, the CDR3 is TGTGCCAGCTCACTAAACACCTTAAGCTCCTACAATGAGCAGTTCTTC. Its protein is CASSLNTLSSYNEQFF.